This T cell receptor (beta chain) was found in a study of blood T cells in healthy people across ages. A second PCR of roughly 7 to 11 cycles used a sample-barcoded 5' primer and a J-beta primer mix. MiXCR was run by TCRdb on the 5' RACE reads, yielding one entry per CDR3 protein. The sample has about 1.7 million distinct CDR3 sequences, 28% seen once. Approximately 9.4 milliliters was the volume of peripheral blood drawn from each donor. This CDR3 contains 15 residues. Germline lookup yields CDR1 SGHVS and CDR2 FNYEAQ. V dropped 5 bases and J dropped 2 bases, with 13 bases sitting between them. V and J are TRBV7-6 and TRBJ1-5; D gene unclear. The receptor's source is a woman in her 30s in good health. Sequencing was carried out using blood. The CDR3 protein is CASSPPRNRNQPQHF. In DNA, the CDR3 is TGTGCCAGCAGCCCGCCGCGGAATCGCAATCAGCCCCAGCATTTT.